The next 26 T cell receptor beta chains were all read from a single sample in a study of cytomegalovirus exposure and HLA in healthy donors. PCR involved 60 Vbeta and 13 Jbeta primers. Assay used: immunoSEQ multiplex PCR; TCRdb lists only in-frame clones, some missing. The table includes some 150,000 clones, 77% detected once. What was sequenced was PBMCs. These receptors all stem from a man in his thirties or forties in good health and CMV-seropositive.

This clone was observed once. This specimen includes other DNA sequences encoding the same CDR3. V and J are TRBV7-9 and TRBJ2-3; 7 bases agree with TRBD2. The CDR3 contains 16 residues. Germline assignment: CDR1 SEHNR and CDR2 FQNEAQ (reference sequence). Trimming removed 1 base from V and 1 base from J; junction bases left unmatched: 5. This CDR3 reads CASSLGLAGGTDTQYF. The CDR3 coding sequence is TGTGCCAGCAGCTTAGGACTAGCTGGAGGCACAGATACGCAGTATTTT.

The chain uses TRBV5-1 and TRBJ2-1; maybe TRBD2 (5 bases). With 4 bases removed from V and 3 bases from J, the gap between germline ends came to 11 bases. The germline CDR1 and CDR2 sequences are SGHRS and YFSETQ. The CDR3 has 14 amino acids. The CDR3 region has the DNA TGCGCCAGCAGCCAGACGGACTTCTACAATGAGCAGTTCTTC. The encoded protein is CASSQTDFYNEQFF.

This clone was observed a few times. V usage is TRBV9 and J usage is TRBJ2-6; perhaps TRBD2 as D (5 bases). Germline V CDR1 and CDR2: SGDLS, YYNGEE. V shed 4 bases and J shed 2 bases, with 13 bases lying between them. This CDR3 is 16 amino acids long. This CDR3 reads CASSPSFGAGANVLTF. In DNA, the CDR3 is TGTGCCAGCAGCCCATCTTTCGGGGCTGGGGCCAACGTCCTGACTTTC.

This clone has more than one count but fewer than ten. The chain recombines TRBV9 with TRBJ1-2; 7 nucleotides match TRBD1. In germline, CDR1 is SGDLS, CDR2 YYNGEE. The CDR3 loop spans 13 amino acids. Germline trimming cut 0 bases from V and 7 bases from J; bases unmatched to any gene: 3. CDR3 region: CASSVEGASGYTF. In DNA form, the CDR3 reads TGTGCCAGCAGCGTAGAGGGGGCAAGTGGCTACACCTTC.

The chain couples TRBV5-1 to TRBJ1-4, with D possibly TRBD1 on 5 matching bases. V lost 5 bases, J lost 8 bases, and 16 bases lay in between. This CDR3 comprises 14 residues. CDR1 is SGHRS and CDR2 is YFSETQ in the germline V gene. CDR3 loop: CASRPPGDGEKLFF. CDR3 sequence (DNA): TGCGCCAGCAGACCCCCGGGGGACGGGGAAAAACTGTTTTTT.

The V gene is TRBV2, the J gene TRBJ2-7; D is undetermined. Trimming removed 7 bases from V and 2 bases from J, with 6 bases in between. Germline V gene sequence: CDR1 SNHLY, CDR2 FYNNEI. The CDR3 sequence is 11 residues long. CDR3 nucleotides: TGTGCCAGCATACAAACCTACGAGCAGTACTTC. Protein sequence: CASIQTYEQYF.

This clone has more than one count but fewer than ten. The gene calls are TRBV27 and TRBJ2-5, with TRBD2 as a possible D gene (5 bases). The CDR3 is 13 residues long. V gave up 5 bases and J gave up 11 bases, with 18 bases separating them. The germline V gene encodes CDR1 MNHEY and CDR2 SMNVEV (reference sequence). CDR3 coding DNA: TGTGCCAGCAGTACCAAGACGGGCGGGCGGCAGTACTTC. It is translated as CASSTKTGGRQYF.

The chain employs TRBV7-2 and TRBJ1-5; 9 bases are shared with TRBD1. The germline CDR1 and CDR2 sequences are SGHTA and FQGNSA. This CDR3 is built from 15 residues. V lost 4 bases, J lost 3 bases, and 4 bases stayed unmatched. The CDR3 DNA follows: TGTGCCAGCAGCTGGGGACAGGGCCCCAATCAGCCCCAGCATTTT. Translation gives CASSWGQGPNQPQHF.

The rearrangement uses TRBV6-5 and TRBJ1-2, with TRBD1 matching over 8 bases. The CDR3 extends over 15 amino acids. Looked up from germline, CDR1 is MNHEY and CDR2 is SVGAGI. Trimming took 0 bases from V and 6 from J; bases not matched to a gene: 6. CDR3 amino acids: CASSYSRTGGNGYTF. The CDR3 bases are TGTGCCAGCAGTTACTCGAGAACAGGGGGAAATGGCTACACCTTC.

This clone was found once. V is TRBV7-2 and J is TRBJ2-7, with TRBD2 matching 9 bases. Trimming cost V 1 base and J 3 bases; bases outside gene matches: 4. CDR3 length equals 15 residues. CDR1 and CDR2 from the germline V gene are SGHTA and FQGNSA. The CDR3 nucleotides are TGTGCCAGCAGCTTAGGGCCTAGCGGGATCTACGAGCAGTACTTC. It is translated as CASSLGPSGIYEQYF. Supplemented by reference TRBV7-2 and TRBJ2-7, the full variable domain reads GAGVSQSPSNKVTEKGKDVELRCDPISGHTALYWYRQSLGQGLEFLIYFQGNSAPDKSGLPSDRFSAERTGGSVSTLTIQRTQQEDSAVYLCASSLGPSGIYEQYFGPGTRLTVT.

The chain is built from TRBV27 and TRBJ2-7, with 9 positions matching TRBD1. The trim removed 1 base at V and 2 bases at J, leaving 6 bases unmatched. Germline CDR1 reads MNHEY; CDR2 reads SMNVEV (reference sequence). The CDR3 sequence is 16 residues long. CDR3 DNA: TGTGCCAGCAGTTTATGGGACAGGGAGGCCCCCTACGAGCAGTACTTC. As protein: CASSLWDREAPYEQYF.

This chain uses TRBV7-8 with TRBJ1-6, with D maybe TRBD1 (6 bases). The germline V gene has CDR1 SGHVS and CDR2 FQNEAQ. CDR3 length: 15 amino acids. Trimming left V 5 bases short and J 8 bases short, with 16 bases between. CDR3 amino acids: CASSLGARHDSPLHF. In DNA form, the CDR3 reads TGTGCCAGCAGCCTGGGGGCGCGCCATGATTCACCCCTCCACTTT. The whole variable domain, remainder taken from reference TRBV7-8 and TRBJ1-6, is GAGVSQSPRYKVAKRGQDVALRCDPISGHVSLFWYQQALGQGPEFLTYFQNEAQLDKSGLPSDRFFAERPEGSVSTLKIQRTQQEDSAVYLCASSLGARHDSPLHFGNGTRLTVT.

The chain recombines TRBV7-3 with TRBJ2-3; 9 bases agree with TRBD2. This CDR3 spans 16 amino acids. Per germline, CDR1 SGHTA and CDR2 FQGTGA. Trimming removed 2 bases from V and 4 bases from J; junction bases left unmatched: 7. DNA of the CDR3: TGTGCCAGCAGCTTAGGGCTAGCGGGGTGGGCAGATACGCAGTATTTT. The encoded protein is CASSLGLAGWADTQYF.

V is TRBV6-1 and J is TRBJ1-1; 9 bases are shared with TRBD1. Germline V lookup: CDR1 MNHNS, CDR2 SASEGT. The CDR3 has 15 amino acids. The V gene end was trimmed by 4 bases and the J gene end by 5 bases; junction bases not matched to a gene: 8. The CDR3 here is CASSVTGGLGTEAFF. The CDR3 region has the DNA TGTGCCAGCAGTGTAACAGGGGGCCTTGGAACTGAAGCTTTCTTT.

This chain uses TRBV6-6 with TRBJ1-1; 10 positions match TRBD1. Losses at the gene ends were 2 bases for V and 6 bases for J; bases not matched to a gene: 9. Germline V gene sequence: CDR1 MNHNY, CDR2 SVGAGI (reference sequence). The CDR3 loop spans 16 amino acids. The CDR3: CASSYPHRQGAPEAFF. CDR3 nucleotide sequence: TGTGCCAGCAGTTACCCGCACCGACAGGGGGCCCCTGAAGCTTTCTTT.

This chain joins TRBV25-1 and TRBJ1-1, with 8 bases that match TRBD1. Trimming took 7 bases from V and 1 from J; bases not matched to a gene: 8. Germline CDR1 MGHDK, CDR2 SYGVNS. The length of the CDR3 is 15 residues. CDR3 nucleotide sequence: TGTGCCAGCAACCCAGGGGGCATGAGGAACACTGAAGCTTTCTTT. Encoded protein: CASNPGGMRNTEAFF.

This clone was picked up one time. The CDR3 here is CASSQRDWSNQPQHF. CDR3 DNA: TGCGCCAGCAGCCAAAGGGACTGGAGCAATCAGCCCCAGCATTTT. This chain connects TRBV4-1 to TRBJ1-5; perhaps TRBD1 as D (5 bases). The germline CDR1 and CDR2 sequences are MGHRA and YSYEKL. V dropped 2 bases and J dropped 1 base, with 9 bases sitting between them. CDR3 size: 15 residues.

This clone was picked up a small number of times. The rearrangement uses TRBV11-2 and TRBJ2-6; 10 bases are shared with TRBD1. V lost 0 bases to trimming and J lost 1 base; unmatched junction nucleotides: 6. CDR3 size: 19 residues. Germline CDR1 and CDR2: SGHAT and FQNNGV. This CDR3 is CASSLDSGQGLSGANVLTF. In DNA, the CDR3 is TGTGCCAGCAGCTTAGACTCGGGACAGGGGTTGTCTGGGGCCAACGTCCTGACTTTC.

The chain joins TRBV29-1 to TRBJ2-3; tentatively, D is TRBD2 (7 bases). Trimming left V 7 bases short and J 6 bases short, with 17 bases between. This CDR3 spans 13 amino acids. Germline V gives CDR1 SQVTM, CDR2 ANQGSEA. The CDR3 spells CSGRGGPADTQYF. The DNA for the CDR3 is TGCAGCGGCCGCGGGGGCCCCGCGGATACGCAGTATTTT.

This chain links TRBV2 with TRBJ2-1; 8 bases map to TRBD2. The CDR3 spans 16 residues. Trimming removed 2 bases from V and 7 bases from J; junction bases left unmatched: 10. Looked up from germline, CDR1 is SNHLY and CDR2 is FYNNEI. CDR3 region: CASSEWGGGPGNEQFF. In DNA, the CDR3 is TGTGCCAGCAGTGAATGGGGCGGGGGGCCGGGGAATGAGCAGTTCTTC.

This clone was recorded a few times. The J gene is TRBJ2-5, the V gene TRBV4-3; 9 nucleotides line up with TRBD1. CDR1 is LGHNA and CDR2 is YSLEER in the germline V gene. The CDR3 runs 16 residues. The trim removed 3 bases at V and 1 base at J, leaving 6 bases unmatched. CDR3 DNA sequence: TGCGCCAGCAGCCAGGAGGGACAGGGCAGCCAAGAGACCCAGTACTTC. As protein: CASSQEGQGSQETQYF.

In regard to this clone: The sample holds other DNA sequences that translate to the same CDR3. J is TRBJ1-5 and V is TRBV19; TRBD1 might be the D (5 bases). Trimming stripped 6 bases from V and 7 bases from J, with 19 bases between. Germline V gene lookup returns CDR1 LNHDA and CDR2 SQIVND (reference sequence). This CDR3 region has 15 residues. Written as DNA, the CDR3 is TGTGCCAGTAGCCTAGACAGCGTGAAAGACCAGCCCCAGCATTTT. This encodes CASSLDSVKDQPQHF.

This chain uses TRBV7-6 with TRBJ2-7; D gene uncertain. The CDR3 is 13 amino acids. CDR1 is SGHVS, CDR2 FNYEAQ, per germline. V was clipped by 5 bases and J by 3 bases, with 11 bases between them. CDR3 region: CASSPRSGYEQYF. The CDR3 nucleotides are TGTGCCAGCAGCCCCCGCTCAGGCTACGAGCAGTACTTC. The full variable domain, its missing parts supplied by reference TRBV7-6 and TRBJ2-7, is GAGVSQSPRYKVTKRGQDVALRCDPISGHVSLYWYRQALGQGPEFLTYFNYEAQQDKSGLPNDRFSAERPEGSISTLTIQRTEQRDSAMYRCASSPRSGYEQYFGPGTRLTVT.

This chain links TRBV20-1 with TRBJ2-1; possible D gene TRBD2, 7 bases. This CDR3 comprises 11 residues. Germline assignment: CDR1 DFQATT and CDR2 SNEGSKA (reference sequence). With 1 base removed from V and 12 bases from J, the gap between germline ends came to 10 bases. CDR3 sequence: CSARGGGAQFF. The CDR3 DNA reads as TGCAGTGCTAGAGGCGGGGGCGCGCAGTTCTTC.

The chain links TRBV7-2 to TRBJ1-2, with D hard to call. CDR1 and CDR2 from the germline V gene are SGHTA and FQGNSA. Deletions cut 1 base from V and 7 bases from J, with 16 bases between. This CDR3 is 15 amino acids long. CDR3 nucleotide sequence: TGTGCCAGCAGCTTAGACGGAGCTCTTCCCCTTGGCTACACCTTC. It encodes CASSLDGALPLGYTF.

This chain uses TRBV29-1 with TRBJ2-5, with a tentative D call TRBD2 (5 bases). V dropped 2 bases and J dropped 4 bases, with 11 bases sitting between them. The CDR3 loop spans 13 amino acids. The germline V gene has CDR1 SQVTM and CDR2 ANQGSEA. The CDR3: CSVESLVRETQYF. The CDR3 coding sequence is TGCAGCGTTGAATCACTAGTTCGAGAGACCCAGTACTTC. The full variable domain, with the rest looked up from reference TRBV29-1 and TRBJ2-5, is SAVISQKPSRDICQRGTSLTIQCQVDSQVTMMFWYRQQPGQSLTLIATANQGSEATYESGFVIDKFPISRPNLTFSTLTVSNMSPEDSSIYLCSVESLVRETQYFGPGTRLLVL.